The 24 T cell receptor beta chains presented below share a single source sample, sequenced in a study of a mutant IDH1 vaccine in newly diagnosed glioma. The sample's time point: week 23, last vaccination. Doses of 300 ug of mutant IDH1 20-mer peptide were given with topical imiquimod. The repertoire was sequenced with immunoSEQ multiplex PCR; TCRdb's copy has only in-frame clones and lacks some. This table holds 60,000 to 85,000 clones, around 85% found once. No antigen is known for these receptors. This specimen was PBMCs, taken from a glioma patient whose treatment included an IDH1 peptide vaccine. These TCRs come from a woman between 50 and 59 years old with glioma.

The CDR3 region is CATRGDRGGGHQPQHF. CDR3 in DNA: TGTGCCACCCGGGGCGACAGGGGCGGGGGGCATCAGCCCCAGCATTTT. The chain combines TRBV19 with TRBJ1-5; 8 bases are shared with TRBD1. Trimming removed 10 bases from V and 5 bases from J; junction bases left unmatched: 16. CDR1 and CDR2 from the germline V gene are LNHDA and SQIVND (reference sequence). The CDR3 covers 16 residues.

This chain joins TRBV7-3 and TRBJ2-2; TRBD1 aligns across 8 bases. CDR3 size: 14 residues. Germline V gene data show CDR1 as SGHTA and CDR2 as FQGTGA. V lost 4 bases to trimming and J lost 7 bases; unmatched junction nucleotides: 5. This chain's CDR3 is CASSSGQVRGELFF. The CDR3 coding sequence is TGTGCCAGCAGCTCGGGACAGGTTCGCGGGGAGCTGTTTTTT.

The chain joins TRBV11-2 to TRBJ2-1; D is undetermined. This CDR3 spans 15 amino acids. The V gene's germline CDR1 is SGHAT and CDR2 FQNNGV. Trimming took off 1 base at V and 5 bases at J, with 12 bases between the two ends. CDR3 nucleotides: TGTGCCAGCAGCTTAGGGGTCAGCCTCAACAATGAGCAGTTCTTC. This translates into CASSLGVSLNNEQFF.

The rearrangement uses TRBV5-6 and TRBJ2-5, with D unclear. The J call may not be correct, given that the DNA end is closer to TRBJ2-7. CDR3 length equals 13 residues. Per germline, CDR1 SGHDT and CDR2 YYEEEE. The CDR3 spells CASSLERAYEQYF. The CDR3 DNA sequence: TGTGCCAGCAGCTTGGAACGGGCCTACGAGCAGTACTTC.

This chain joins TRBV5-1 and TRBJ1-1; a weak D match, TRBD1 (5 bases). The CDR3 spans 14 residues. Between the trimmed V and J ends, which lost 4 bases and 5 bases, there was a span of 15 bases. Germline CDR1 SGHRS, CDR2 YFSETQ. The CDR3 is CASSESGGGTEAFF. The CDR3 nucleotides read TGCGCCAGCAGCGAGTCGGGGGGAGGGACTGAAGCTTTCTTT.

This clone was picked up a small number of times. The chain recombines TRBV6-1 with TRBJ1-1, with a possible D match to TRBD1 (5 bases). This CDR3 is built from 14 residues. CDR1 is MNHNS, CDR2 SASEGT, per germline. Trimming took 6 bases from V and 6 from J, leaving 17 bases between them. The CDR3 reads CASRAGFEVAEAFF. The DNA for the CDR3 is TGTGCCAGCAGAGCAGGGTTTGAGGTCGCTGAAGCTTTCTTT.

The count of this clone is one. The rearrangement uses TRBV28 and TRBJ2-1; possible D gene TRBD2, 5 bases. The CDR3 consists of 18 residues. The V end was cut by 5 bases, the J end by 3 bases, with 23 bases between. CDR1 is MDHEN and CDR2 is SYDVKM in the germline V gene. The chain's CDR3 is CASSPLLRETRIYNEQFF. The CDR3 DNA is TGTGCCAGCAGTCCTTTACTTCGGGAAACCCGAATCTACAATGAGCAGTTCTTC.

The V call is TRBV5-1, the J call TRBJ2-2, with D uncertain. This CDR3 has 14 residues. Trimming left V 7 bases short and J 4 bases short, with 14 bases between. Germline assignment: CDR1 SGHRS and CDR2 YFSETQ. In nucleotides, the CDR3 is TGCGCCAGCCAGACTCCCGGGCTCACCGGGGAGCTGTTTTTT. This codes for CASQTPGLTGELFF.

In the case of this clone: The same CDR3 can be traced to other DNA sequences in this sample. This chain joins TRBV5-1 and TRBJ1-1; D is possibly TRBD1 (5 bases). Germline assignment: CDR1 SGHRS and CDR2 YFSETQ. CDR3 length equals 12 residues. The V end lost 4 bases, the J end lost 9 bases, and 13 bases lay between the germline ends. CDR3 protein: CASSLEGEQAFF. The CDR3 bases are TGCGCCAGCAGCCTGGAAGGGGAACAAGCTTTCTTT.

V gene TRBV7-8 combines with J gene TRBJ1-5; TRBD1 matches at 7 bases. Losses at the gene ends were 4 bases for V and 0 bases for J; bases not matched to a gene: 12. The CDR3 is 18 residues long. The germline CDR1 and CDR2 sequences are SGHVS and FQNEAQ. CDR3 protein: CASSSRRDRRFSNQPQHF. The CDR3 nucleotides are TGTGCCAGCAGCTCACGGAGGGACAGACGGTTTAGCAATCAGCCCCAGCATTTT.

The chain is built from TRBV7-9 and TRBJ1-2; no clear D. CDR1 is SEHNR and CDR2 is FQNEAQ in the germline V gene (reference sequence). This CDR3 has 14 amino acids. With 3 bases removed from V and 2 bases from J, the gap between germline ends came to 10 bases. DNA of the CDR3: TGTGCCAGCAGCTTTCTAGCCTCGAACTATGGCTACACCTTC. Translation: CASSFLASNYGYTF.

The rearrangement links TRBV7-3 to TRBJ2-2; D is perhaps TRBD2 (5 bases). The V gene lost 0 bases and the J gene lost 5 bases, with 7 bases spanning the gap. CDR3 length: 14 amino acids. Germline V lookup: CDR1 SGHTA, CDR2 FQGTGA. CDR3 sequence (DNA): TGTGCCAGCAGCTTAACGAGCGGTACCGGGGAGCTGTTTTTT. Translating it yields CASSLTSGTGELFF.

CDR3 bases: TGCGCCAGCAGTGAGTCGGGGGACTGGGAGACCCAGTACTTC. The encoded protein is CASSESGDWETQYF. This sequence joins TRBV10-2 and TRBJ2-5, with a tentative D call TRBD2 (6 bases). Germline loops: CDR1 WSHSY, CDR2 SAAADI. V lost 0 bases, J lost 5 bases, and 10 bases lay in between. The CDR3 is 14 residues long.

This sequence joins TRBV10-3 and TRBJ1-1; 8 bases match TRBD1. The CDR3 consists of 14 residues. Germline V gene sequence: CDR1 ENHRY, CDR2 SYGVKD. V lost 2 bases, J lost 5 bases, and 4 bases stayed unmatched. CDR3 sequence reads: CAISERQGSTEAFF. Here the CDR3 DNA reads TGTGCCATCAGTGAGAGACAGGGGTCTACTGAAGCTTTCTTT.

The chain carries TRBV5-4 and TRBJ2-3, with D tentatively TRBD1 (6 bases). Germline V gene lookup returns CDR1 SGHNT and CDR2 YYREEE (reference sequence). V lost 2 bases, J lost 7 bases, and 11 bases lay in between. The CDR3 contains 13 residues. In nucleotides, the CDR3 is TGTGCCAGCAGCTTATTGACAGGTCATACGCAGTATTTT. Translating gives CASSLLTGHTQYF.

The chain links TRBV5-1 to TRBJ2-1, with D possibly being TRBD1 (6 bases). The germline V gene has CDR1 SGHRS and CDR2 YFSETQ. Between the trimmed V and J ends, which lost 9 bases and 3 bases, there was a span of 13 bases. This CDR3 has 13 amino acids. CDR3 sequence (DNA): TGCGCCACAAACAGGGATGGCTACAATGAGCAGTTCTTC. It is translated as CATNRDGYNEQFF.

As DNA, the CDR3 is TGTGCCAGTAGTGCCGGGAGGGCCGCAGATACGCAGTATTTT. Translating it yields CASSAGRAADTQYF. This chain joins TRBV19 and TRBJ2-3; 8 positions agree with TRBD2. The germline gives CDR1 LNHDA, CDR2 SQIVND (reference sequence). With 5 bases clipped from V and 4 bases from J, the junction kept 5 bases outside the gene matches. The CDR3 extends over 14 amino acids.

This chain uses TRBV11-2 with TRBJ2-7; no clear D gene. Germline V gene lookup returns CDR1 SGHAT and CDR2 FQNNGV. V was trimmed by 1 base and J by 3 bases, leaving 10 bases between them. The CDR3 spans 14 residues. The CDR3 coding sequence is TGTGCCAGCAGCTTAGTAGACCTCAACTACGAGCAGTACTTC. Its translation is CASSLVDLNYEQYF.

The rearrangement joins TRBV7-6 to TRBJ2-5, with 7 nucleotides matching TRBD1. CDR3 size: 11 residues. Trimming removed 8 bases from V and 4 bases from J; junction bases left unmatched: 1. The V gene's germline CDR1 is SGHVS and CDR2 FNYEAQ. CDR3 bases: TGTGCCAGCGGACAGGCAGAGACCCAGTACTTC. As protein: CASGQAETQYF.

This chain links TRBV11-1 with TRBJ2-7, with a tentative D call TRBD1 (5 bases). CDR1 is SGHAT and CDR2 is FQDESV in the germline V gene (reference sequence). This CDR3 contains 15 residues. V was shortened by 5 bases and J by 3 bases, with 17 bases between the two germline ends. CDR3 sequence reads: CASSRESGRNYEQYF. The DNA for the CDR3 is TGTGCCAGCAGCCGCGAGTCAGGGCGAAACTACGAGCAGTACTTC.

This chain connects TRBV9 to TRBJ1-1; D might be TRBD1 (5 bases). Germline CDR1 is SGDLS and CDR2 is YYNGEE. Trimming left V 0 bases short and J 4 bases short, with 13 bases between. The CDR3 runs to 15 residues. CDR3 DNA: TGTGCCAGCAGCGTAGGGTGGGGCCCGACCACTGAAGCTTTCTTT. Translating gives CASSVGWGPTTEAFF.

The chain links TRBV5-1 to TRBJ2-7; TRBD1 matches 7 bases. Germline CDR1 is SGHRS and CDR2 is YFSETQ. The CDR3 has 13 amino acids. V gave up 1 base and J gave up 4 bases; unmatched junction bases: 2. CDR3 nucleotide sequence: TGCGCCAGCAGCTTGACAGGGGCATACGAGCAGTACTTC. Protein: CASSLTGAYEQYF.

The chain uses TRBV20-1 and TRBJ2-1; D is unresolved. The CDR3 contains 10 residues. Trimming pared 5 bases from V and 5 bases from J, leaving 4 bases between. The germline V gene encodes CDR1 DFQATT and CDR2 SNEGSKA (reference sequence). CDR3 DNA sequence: TGCAGTGCTCGGAACAATGAGCAGTTCTTC. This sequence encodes CSARNNEQFF.

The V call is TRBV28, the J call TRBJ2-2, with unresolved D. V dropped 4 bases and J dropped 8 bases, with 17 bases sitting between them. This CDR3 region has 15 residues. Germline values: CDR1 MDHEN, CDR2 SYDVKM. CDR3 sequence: CASSSLLGVPGELFF. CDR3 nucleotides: TGTGCCAGCAGTTCTCTATTGGGCGTGCCGGGGGAGCTGTTTTTT.